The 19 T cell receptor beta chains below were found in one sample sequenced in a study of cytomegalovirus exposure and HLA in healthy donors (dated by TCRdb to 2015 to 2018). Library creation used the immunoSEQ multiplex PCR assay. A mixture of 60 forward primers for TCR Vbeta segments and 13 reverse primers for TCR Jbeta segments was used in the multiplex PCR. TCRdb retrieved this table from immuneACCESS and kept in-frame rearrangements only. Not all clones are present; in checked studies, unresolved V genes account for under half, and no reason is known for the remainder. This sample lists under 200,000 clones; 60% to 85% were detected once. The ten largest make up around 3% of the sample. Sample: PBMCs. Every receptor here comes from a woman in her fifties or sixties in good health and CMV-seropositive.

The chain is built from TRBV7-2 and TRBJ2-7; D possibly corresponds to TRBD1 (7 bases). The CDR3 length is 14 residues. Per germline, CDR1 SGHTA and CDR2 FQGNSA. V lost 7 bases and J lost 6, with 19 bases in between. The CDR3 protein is CASTSQGGLGEQYF. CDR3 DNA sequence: TGTGCCAGCACCTCTCAGGGGGGTCTAGGCGAGCAGTACTTC.

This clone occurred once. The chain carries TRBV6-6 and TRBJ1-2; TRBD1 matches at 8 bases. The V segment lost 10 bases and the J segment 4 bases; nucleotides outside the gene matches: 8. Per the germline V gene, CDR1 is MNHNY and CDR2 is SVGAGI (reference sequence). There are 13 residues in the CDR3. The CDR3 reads CATSGGHVYGYTF. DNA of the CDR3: TGTGCCACCTCAGGGGGCCACGTCTATGGCTACACCTTC.

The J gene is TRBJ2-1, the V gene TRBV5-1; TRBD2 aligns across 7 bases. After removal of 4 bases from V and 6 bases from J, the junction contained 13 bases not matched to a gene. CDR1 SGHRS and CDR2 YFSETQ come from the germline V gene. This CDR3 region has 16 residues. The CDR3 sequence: CASSDNGGPGGNEQFF. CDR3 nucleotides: TGCGCCAGCAGCGACAACGGCGGGCCGGGGGGCAATGAGCAGTTCTTC. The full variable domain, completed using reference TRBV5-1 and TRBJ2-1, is KAGVTQTPRYLIKTRGQQVTLSCSPISGHRSVSWYQQTPGQGLQFLFEYFSETQRNKGNFPGRFSGRQFSNSRSEMNVSTLELGDSALYLCASSDNGGPGGNEQFFGPGTRLTVL.

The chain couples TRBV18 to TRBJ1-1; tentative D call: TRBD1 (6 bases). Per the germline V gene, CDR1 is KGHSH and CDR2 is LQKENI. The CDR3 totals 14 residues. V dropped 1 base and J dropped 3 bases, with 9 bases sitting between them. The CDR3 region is CASSPQTGHTEAFF. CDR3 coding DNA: TGTGCCAGCTCACCACAGACAGGCCACACTGAAGCTTTCTTT.

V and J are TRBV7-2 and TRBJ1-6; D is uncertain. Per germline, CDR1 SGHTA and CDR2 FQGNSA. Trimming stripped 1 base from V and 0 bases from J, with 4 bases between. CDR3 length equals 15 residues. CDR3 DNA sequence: TGTGCCAGCAGCTTAGTCAGCTCCTATAATTCACCCCTCCACTTT. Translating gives CASSLVSSYNSPLHF. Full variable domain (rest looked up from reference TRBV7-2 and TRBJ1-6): GAGVSQSPSNKVTEKGKDVELRCDPISGHTALYWYRQSLGQGLEFLIYFQGNSAPDKSGLPSDRFSAERTGGSVSTLTIQRTQQEDSAVYLCASSLVSSYNSPLHFGNGTRLTVT.

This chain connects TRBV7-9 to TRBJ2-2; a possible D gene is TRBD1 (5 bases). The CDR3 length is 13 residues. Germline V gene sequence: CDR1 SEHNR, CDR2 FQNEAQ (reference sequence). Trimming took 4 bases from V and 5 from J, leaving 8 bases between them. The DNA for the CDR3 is TGTGCCAGCAGCTCGTCAGGGACCGGGGAGCTGTTTTTT. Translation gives CASSSSGTGELFF.

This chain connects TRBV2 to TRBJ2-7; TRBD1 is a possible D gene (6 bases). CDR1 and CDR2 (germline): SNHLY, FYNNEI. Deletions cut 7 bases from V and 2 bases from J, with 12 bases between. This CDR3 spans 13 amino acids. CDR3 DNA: TGTGCCAGCACCGACGGGACAACCTACGAGCAGTACTTC. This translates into CASTDGTTYEQYF.

The CDR3, as DNA: TGTGCCAGCAGTCCTCCGGGAAGGCCTGGCACAGATACGCAGTATTTT. Its protein product is CASSPPGRPGTDTQYF. The chain combines TRBV6-6 with TRBJ2-3; maybe TRBD2 (5 bases). Germline CDR1 MNHNY, CDR2 SVGAGI (reference sequence). The length of the CDR3 is 16 residues. Trimming removed 5 bases from V and 1 base from J, with 16 bases in between.

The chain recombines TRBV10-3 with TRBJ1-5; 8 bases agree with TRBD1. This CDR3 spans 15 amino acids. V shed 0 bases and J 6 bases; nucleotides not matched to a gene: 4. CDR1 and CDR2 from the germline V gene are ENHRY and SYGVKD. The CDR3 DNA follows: TGTGCCATCAGTGAGTCACAGGGGGTAGGTCAGCCCCAGCATTTT. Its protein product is CAISESQGVGQPQHF.

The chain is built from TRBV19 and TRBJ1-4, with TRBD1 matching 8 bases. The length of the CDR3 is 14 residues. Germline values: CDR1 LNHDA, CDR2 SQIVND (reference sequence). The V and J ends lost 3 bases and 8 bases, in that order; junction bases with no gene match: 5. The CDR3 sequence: CASSIYRGDEKLFF. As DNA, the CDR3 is TGTGCCAGTAGTATCTACAGGGGGGACGAAAAACTGTTTTTT.

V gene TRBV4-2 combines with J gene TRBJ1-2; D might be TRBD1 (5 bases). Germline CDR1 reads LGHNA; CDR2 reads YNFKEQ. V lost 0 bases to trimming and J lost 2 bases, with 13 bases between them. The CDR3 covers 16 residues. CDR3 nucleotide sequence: TGTGCCAGCAGCCAAGAAACCAGGGCCTTCAACTATGGCTACACCTTC. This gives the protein CASSQETRAFNYGYTF.

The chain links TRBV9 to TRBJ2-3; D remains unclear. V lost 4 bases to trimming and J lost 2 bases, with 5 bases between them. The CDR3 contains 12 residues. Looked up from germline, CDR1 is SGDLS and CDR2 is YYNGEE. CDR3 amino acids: CASSSFTDTQYF. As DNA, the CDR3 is TGTGCCAGCAGCTCATTCACAGATACGCAGTATTTT.

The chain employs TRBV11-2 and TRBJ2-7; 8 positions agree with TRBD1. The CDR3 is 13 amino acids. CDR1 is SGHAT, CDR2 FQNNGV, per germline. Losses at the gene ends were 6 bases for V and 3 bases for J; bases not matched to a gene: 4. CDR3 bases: TGTGCCAGCAGTTCCGGACAGGGCTACGAGCAGTACTTC. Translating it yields CASSSGQGYEQYF.

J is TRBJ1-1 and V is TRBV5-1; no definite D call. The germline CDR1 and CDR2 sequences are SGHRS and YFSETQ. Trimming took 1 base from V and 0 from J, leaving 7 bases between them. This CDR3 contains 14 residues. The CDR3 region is CASSLSGVNTEAFF. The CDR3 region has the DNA TGCGCCAGCAGCTTGTCCGGGGTGAACACTGAAGCTTTCTTT. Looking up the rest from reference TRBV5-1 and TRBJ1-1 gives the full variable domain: KAGVTQTPRYLIKTRGQQVTLSCSPISGHRSVSWYQQTPGQGLQFLFEYFSETQRNKGNFPGRFSGRQFSNSRSEMNVSTLELGDSALYLCASSLSGVNTEAFFGQGTRLTVV.

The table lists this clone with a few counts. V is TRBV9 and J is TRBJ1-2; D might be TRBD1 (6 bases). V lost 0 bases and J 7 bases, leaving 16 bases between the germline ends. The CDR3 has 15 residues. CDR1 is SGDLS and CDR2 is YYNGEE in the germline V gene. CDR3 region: CASSVATGISAGYTF. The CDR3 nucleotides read TGTGCCAGCAGCGTAGCCACAGGGATATCCGCTGGCTACACCTTC.

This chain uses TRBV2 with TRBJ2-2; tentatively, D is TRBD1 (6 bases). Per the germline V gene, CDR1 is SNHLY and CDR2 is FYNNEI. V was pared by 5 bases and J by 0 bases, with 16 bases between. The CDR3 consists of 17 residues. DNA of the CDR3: TGTGCCAGCAGTACTGGGTTAGAGGGGGCGAACACCGGGGAGCTGTTTTTT. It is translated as CASSTGLEGANTGELFF.

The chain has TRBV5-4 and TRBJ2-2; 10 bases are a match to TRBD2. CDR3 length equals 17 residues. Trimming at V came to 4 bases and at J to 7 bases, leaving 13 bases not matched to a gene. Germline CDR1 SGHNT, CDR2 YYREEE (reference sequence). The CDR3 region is CASSRWVLAGDHGELFF. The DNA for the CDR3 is TGTGCCAGCAGCCGTTGGGTCCTAGCGGGGGATCACGGGGAGCTGTTTTTT.

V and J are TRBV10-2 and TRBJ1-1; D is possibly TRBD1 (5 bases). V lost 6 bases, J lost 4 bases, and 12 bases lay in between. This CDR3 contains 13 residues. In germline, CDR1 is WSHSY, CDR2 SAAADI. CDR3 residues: CASRVTEATEAFF. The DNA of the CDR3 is TGCGCCAGCAGAGTGACAGAGGCCACTGAAGCTTTCTTT.

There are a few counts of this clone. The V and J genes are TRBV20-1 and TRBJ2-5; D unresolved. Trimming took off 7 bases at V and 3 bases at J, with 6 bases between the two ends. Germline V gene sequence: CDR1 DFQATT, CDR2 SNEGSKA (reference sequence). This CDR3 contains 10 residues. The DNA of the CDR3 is TGCAGTGTGCAGGAAGAGACCCAGTACTTC. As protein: CSVQEETQYF.